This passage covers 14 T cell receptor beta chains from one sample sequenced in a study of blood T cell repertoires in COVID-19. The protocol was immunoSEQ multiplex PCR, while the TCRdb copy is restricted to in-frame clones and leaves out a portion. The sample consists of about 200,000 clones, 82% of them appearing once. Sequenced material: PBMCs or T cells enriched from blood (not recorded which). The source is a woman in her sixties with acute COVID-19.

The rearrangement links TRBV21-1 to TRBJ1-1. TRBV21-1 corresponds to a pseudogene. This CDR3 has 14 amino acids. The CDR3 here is CASSRMGGNTEAFF. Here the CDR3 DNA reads TGTGCCAGCAGCCGTATGGGGGGAAACACTGAAGCTTTCTTT.

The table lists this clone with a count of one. CDR3 DNA sequence: TGCGCCAGCAGCTCCGGGACAGGAAATCAGCCCCAGCATTTT. It encodes CASSSGTGNQPQHF. The chain links TRBV5-1 to TRBJ1-5; 8 bases fit TRBD1. From germline, CDR1 is SGHRS and CDR2 YFSETQ. Unmatched junction bases numbered 3, after V lost 3 bases and J lost 4 bases. CDR3 length: 14 residues.

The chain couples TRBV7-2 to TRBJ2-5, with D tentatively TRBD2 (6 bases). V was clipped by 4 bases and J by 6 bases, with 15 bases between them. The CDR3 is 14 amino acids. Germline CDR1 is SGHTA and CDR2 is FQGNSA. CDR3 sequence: CASSWGDRQKTQYF. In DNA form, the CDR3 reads TGTGCCAGCAGCTGGGGGGACCGACAGAAGACCCAGTACTTC.

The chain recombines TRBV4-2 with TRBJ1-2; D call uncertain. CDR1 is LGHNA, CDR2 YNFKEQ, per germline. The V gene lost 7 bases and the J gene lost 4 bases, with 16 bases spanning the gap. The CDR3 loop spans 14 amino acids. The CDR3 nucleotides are TGTGCCAGCACCACAAAGCGACGCGGCTATGGCTACACCTTC. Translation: CASTTKRRGYGYTF.

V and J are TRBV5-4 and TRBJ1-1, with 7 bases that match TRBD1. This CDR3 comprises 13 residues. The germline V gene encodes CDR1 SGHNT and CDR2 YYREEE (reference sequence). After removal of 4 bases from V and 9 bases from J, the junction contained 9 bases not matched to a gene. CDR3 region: CASSRTDRDQAFF. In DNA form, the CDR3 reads TGTGCCAGCAGCCGAACTGACAGGGATCAAGCTTTCTTT.

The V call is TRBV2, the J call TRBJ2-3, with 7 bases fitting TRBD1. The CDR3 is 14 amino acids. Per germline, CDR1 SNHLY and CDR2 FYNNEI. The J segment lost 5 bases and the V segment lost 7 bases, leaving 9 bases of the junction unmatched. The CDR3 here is CASNRQGQGDTQYF. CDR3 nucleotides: TGTGCCAGCAACAGACAGGGTCAGGGAGATACGCAGTATTTT. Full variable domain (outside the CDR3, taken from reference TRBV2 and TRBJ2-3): EPEVTQTPSHQVTQMGQEVILRCVPISNHLYFYWYRQILGQKVEFLVSFYNNEISEKSEIFDDQFSVERPDGSNFTLKIRSTKLEDSAMYFCASNRQGQGDTQYFGPGTRLTVL.

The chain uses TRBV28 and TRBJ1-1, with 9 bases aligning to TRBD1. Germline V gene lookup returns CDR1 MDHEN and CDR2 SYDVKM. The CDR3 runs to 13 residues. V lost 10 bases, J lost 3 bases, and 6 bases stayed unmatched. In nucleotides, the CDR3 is TGTGCCATCGGGACAGGGCAGGACACTGAAGCTTTCTTT. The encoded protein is CAIGTGQDTEAFF.

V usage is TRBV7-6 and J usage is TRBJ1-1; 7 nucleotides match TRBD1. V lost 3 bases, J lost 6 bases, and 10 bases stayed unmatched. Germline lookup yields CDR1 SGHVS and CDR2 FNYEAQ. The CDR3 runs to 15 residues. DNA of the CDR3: TGTGCCAGCAGCTTGATCGCAGGGGGGATCGCTGAAGCTTTCTTT. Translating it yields CASSLIAGGIAEAFF.

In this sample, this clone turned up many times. Written as DNA, the CDR3 is TGTGCCAGCAGCGCCGACAGGAGTTGGTACACCGGGGAGCTGTTTTTT. It encodes CASSADRSWYTGELFF. This chain joins TRBV5-6 and TRBJ2-2, with D perhaps matching TRBD1 (6 bases). The CDR3 is 16 residues long. V lost 4 bases and J lost 3, with 16 bases in between. CDR1 and CDR2 from the germline V gene are SGHDT and YYEEEE.

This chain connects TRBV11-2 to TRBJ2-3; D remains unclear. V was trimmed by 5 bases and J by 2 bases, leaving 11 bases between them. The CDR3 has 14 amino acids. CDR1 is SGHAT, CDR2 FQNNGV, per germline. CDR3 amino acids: CASSVSAHTDTQYF. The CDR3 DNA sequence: TGTGCCAGCAGCGTCAGCGCCCACACAGATACGCAGTATTTT. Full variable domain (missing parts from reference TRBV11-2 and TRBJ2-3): EAGVAQSPRYKIIEKRQSVAFWCNPISGHATLYWYQQILGQGPKLLIQFQNNGVVDDSQLPKDRFSAERLKGVDSTLKIQPAKLEDSAVYLCASSVSAHTDTQYFGPGTRLTVL.

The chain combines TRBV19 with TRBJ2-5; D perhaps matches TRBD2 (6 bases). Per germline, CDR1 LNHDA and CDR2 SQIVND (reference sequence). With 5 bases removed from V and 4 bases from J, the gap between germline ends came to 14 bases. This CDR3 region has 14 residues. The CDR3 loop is CASSPQTRTETQYF. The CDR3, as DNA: TGTGCCAGTAGTCCTCAGACTAGGACAGAGACCCAGTACTTC.

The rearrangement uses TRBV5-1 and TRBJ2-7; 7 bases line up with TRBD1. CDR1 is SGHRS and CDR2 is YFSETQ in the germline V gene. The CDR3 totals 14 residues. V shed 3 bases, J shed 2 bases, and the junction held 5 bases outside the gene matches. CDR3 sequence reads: CASSSRQGAYEQYF. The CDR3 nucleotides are TGCGCCAGCAGCTCCCGACAGGGTGCCTACGAGCAGTACTTC. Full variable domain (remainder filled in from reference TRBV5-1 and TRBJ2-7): KAGVTQTPRYLIKTRGQQVTLSCSPISGHRSVSWYQQTPGQGLQFLFEYFSETQRNKGNFPGRFSGRQFSNSRSEMNVSTLELGDSALYLCASSSRQGAYEQYFGPGTRLTVT.

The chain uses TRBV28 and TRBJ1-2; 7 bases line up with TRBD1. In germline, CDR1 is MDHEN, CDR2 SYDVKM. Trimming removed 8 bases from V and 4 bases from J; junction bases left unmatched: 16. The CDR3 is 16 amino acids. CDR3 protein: CASDPGTVSSGYGYTF. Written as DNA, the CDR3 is TGTGCCAGCGACCCCGGGACAGTCTCCTCGGGCTATGGCTACACCTTC.

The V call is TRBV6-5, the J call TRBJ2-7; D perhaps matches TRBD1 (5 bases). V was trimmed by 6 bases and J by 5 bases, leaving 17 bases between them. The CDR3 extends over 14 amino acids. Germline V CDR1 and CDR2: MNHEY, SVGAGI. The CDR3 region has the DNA TGTGCCAGCAGGATAGGGGTTTACGTTAACGAGCAGTACTTC. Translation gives CASRIGVYVNEQYF.